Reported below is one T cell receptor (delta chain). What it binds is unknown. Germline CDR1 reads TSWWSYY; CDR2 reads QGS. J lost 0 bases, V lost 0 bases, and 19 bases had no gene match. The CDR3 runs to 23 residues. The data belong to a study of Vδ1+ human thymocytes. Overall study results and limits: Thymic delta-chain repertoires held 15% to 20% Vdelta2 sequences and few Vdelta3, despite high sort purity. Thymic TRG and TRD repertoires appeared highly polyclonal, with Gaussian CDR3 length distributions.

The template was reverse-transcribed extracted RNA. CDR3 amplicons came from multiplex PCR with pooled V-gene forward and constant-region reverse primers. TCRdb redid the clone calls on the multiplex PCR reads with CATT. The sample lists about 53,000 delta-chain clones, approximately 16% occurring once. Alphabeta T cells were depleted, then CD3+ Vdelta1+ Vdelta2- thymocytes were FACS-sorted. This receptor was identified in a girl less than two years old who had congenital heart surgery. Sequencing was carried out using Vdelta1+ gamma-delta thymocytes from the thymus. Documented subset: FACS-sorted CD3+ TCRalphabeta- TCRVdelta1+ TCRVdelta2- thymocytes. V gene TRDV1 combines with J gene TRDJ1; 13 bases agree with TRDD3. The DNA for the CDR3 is TGTGCTCTTGGGGAACTGTCTGCCCTACGAGTTGACTGGGGGATACGGGACACCGATAAACTCATCTTT. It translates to CALGELSALRVDWGIRDTDKLIF.